This T cell receptor (beta chain) stems from a study of cytomegalovirus exposure and HLA in healthy donors. Study observations and caveats: Analyses of presence/absence relied on an assumption of roughly uniform sequencing depth across donors.

Points on this clone: Its target is unknown.

The CDR3 has 15 residues. V lost 2 bases and J lost 7; bases outside the gene matches: 8. CDR1 is KGHSH, CDR2 LQKENI, per germline. Amplification used 60 Vbeta primers and 13 Jbeta primers. Here immunoSEQ multiplex PCR was the method, and the copy in TCRdb shows in-frame clones only, minus some. The repertoire has roughly 100,000 clones, 64% of them found once; the top ten carry 2.5% to 3.5%. The specimen sequenced was PBMCs. The rearrangement joins TRBV18 to TRBJ1-5, with 7 bases that match TRBD1. The TCR was taken from a man in his 60s in good health and CMV-seronegative. The DNA for the CDR3 is TGTGCCAGCTCACCAAGAGACAGGGTCAGGCAGCCCCAGCATTTT. This codes for CASSPRDRVRQPQHF.